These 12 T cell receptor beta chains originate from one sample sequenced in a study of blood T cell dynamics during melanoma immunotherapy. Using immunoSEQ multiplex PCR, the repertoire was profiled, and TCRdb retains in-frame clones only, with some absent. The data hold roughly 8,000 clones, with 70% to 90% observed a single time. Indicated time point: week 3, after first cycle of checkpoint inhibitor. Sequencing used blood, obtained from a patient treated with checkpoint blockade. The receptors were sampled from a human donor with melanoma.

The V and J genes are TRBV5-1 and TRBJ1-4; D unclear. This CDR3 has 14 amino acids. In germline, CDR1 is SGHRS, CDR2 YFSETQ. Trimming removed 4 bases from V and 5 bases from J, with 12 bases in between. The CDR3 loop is CASSQRTDNEKLFF. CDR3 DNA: TGCGCCAGCAGCCAAAGGACGGACAATGAAAAACTGTTTTTT.

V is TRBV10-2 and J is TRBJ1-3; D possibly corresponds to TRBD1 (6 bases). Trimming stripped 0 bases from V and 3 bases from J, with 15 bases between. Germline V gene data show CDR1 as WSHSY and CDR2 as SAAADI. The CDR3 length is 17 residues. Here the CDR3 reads CASSESSGGAGGNTIYF. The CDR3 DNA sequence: TGCGCCAGCAGTGAGTCGTCTGGGGGCGCGGGTGGAAACACCATATATTTT.

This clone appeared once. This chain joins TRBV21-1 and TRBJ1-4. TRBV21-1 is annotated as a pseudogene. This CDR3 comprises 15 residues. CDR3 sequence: CASSKGRELNEKLFF. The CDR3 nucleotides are TGTGCCAGCAGCAAAGGGAGGGAGTTAAATGAAAAACTGTTTTTT.

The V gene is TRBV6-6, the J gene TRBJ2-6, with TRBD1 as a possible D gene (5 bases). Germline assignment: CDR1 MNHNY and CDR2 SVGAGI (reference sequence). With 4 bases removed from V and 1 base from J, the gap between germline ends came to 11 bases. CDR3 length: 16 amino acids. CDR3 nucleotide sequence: TGTGCCAGCAGTTCACCCCAGGGATCTGGGGCCAACGTCCTGACTTTC. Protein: CASSSPQGSGANVLTF.

This CDR3 is CASSQEVAKYSGNTIYF. The CDR3 DNA is TGTGCCAGCAGCCAAGAGGTAGCGAAGTACTCTGGAAACACCATATATTTT. The V and J genes are TRBV4-2 and TRBJ1-3; D ambiguous. CDR1 is LGHNA and CDR2 is YNFKEQ in the germline V gene. Deletions cut 0 bases from V and 0 bases from J, with 12 bases between. The CDR3 sequence is 17 residues long.

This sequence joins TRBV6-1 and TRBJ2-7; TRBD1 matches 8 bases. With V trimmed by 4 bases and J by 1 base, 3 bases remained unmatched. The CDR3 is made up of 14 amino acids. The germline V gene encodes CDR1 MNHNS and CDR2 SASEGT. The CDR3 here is CASSVDRVSYEQYV. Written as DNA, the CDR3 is TGTGCCAGCAGTGTGGACAGGGTGTCCTACGAGCAGTACGTC.

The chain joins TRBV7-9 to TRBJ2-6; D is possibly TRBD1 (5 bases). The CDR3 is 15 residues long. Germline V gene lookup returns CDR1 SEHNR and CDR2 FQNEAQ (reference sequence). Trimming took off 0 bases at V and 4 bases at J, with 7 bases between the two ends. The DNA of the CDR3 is TGTGCCAGCAGCTTAGCGGGGCCCGGGGCCAACGTCCTGACTTTC. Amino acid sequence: CASSLAGPGANVLTF.

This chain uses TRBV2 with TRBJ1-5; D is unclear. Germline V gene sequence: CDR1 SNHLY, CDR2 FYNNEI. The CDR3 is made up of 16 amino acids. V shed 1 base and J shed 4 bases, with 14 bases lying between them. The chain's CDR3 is CASSEDALSGNQPQHF. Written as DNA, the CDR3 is TGTGCCAGCAGTGAAGATGCACTTAGCGGGAATCAGCCCCAGCATTTT. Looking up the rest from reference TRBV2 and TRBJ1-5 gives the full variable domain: EPEVTQTPSHQVTQMGQEVILRCVPISNHLYFYWYRQILGQKVEFLVSFYNNEISEKSEIFDDQFSVERPDGSNFTLKIRSTKLEDSAMYFCASSEDALSGNQPQHFGDGTRLSIL.

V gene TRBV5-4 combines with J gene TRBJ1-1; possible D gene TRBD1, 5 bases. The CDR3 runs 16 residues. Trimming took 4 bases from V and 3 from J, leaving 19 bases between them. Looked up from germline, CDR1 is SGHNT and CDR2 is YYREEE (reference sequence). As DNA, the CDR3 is TGTGCCAGCAGCCGCGGGGGAGTGGGGTGGGACACTGAAGCTTTCTTT. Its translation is CASSRGGVGWDTEAFF.

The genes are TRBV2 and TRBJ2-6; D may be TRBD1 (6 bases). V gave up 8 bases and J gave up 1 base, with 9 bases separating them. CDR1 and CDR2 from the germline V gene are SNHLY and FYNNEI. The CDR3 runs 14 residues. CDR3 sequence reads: CASAGDSGANVLTF. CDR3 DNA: TGTGCCAGCGCAGGGGATTCTGGGGCCAACGTCCTGACTTTC.

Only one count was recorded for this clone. DNA for the CDR3: TGTGCCAGCAGGTTTACGACAGGGATAGAGACCCAGTACTTC. As protein: CASRFTTGIETQYF. The J gene is TRBJ2-5, the V gene TRBV6-1, with TRBD1 identical over 7 bases. There are 14 residues in the CDR3. Trimming cost V 6 bases and J 4 bases; bases outside gene matches: 8. Germline CDR1 MNHNS, CDR2 SASEGT.

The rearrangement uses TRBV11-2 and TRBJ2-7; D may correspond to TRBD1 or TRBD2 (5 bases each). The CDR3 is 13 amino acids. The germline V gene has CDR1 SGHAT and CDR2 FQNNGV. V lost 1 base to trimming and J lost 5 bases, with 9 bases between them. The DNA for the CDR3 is TGTGCCAGCAGCTTAGTGGGGGTCCACGAGCAGTACGTC. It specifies CASSLVGVHEQYV.